This T cell receptor (beta chain) was retrieved from a study of T cell responses to AZD1222 COVID-19 vaccine. TCRdb's copy holds only in-frame clones and misses some; the assay was immunoSEQ multiplex PCR. Seen here are 70,000 or so clones, around nine tenths observed once, and the top ten hold 24%. The CDR3 contains 15 residues. The germline V and J ends were trimmed by 2 bases and 4 bases, with 14 bases remaining between them. Germline CDR1 SGHKS, CDR2 YYEKEE (reference sequence). Sequences were derived from peripheral blood, sampled on day 0 of AZD1222 vaccination. This sequence joins TRBV5-5 and TRBJ2-3; D uncertain. The sequence came from an adult in good health. The CDR3 DNA follows: TGTGCCAGCAGCTTCCGGTCCTACGAGGCAGATACGCAGTATTTT. As protein: CASSFRSYEADTQYF.